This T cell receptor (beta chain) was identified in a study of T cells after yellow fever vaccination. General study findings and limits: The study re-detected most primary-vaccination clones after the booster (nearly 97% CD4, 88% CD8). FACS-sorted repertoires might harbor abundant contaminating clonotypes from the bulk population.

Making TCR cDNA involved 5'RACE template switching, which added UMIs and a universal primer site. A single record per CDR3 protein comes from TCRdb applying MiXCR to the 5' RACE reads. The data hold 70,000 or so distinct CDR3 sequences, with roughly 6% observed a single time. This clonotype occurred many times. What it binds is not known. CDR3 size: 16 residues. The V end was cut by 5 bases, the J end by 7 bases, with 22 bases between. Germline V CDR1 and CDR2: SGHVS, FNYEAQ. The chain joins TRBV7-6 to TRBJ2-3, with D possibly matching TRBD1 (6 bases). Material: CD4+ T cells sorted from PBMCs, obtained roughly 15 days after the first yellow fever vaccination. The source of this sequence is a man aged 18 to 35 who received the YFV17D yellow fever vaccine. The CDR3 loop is CASSAKYTGNGNTQYF. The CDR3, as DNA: TGTGCCAGCAGCGCCAAATATACAGGGAATGGGAATACGCAGTATTTT.